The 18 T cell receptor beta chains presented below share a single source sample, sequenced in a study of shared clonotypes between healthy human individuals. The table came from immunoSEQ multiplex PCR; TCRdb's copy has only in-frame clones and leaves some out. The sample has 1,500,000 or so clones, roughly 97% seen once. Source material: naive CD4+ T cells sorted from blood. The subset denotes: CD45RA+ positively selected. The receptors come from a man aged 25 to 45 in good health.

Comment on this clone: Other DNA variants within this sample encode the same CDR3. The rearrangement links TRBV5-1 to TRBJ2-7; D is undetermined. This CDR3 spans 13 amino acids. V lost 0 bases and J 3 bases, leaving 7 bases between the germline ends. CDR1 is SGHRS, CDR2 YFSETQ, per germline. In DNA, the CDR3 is TGCGCCAGCAGCTTGGACAGCCTCTACGAGCAGTACTTC. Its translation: CASSLDSLYEQYF.

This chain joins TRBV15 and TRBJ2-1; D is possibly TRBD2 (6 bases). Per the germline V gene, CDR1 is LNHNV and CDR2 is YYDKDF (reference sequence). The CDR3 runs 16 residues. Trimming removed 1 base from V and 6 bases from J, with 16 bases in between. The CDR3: CATSRARDSSSNEQFF. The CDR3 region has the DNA TGTGCCACCAGCAGAGCCCGGGACTCTAGCAGCAATGAGCAGTTCTTC.

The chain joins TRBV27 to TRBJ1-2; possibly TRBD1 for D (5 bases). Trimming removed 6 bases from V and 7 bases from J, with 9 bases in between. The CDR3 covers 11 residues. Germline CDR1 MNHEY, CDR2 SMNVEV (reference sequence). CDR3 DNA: TGTGCCAGCAGGGGGGGGACTGGCTACACCTTC. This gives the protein CASRGGTGYTF.

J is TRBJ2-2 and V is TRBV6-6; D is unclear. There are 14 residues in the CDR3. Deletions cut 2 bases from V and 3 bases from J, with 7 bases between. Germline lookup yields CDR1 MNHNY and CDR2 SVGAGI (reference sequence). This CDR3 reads CASSYRQHTGELFF. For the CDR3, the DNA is TGTGCCAGCAGTTACCGGCAGCACACCGGGGAGCTGTTTTTT.

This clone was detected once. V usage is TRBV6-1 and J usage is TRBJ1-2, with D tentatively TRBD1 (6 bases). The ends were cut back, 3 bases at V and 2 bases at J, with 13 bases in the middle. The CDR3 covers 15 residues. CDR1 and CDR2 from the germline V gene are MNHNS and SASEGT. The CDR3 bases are TGTGCCAGCAGTGAGTTTCCACAGGGCAACTATGGCTACACCTTC. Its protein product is CASSEFPQGNYGYTF.

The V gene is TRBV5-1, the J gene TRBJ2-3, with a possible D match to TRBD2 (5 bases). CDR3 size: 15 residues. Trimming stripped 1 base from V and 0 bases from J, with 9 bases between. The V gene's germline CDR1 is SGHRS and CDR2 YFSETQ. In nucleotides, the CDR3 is TGCGCCAGCAGCTTGCGGCGGGCTAGCACAGATACGCAGTATTTT. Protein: CASSLRRASTDTQYF.

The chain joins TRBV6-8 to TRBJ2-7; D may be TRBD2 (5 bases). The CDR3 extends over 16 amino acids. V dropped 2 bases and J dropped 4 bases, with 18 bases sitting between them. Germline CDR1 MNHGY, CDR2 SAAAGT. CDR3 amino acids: CASSYPPSGVEYEQYF. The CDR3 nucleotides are TGTGCCAGCAGTTACCCCCCCAGCGGAGTTGAGTACGAGCAGTACTTC.

The CDR3 sequence: CAISEYDLSYEQYF. Written as DNA, the CDR3 is TGTGCCATCAGTGAGTATGACCTCTCCTACGAGCAGTACTTC. The chain couples TRBV10-3 to TRBJ2-7; D is uncertain. Germline V CDR1 and CDR2: ENHRY, SYGVKD. Trimming took off 1 base at V and 0 bases at J, with 7 bases between the two ends. This CDR3 is 14 amino acids long.

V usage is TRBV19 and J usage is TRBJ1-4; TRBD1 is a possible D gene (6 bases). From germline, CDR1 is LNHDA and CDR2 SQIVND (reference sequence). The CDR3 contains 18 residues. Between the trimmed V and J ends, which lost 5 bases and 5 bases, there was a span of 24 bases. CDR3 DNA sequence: TGTGCCAGTAGTCCCAAACCACAGGGACAAAGGGGGAATGAAAAACTGTTTTTT. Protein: CASSPKPQGQRGNEKLFF.

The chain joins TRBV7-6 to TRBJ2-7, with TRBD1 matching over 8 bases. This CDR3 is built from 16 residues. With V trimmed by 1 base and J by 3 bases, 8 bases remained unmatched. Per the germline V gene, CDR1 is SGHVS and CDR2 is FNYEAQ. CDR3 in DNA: TGTGCCAGCAGCTTAGAATCCGGGACAGGAGACTACGAGCAGTACTTC. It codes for CASSLESGTGDYEQYF.

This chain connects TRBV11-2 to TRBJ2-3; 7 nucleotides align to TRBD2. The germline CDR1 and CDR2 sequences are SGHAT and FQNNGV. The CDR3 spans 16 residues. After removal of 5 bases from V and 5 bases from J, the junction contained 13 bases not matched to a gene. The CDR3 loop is CASSPQAGSTLDTQYF. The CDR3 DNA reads TGTGCCAGCAGCCCTCAAGCGGGAAGCACATTAGATACGCAGTATTTT.

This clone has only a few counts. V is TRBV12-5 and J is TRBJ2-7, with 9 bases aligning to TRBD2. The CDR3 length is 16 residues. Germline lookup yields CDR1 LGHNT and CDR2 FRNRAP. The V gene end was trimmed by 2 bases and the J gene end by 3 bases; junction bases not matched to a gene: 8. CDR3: CASGLTSGRSLYEQYF. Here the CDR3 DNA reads TGTGCTAGTGGTTTGACCAGCGGGAGGTCTCTCTACGAGCAGTACTTC.

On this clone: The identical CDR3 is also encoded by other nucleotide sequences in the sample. This chain's CDR3 is CASSYLGQPQHF. The DNA of the CDR3 is TGTGCCAGCAGTTACCTTGGTCAGCCCCAGCATTTT. The rearrangement joins TRBV6-5 to TRBJ1-5; no firm D call. Germline-derived CDR1 and CDR2 are MNHEY and SVGAGI. The CDR3 is made up of 12 amino acids. V was shortened by 2 bases and J by 6 bases, with 5 bases between the two germline ends.

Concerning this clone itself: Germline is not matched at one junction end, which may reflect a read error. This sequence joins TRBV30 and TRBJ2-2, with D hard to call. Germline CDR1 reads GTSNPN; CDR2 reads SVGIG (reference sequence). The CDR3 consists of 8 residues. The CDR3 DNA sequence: TGCGCGGTCGGGGAGCTGTTTTTT. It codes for CAVGELFF.

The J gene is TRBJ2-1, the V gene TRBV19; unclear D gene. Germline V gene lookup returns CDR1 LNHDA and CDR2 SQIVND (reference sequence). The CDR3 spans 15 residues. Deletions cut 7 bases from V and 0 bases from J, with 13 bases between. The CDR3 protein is CASTRTDGSYNEQFF. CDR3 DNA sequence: TGTGCCAGTACCCGGACCGATGGCTCCTACAATGAGCAGTTCTTC.

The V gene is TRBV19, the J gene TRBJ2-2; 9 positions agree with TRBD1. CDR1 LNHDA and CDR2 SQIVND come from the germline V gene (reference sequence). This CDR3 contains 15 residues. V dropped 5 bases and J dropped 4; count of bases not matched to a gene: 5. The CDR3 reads CASSFGTGITGELFF. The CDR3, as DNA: TGTGCCAGTAGTTTTGGGACAGGGATCACCGGGGAGCTGTTTTTT.

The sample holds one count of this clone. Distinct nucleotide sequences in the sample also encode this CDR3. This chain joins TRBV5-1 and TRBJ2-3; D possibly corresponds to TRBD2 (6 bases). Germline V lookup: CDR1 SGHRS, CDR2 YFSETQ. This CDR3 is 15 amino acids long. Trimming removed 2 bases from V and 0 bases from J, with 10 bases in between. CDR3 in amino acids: CASSFGGTSTDTQYF. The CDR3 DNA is TGCGCCAGCAGCTTTGGCGGGACCAGCACAGATACGCAGTATTTT.

CDR3 DNA sequence: TGTGCCAGCAGTGATATCGACAGGGGGGACTATAGCAATCAGCCCCAGCATTTT. Protein: CASSDIDRGDYSNQPQHF. J is TRBJ1-5 and V is TRBV25-1, with 9 bases aligning to TRBD1. Germline V lookup: CDR1 MGHDK, CDR2 SYGVNS. The CDR3 sequence is 18 residues long. Trimming took 3 bases from V and 0 from J; bases not matched to a gene: 9.